What follows describes a single T cell receptor (beta chain). Its antigen is still unknown. These data come from a study of OX40 agonist ivuxolimab in advanced cancers. Libraries were prepared by immunoSEQ multiplex PCR; TCRdb keeps only in-frame clonotypes and omits some of them. The repertoire consists of some 15,000 clones, with roughly 89% occurring once and the leading ten covering roughly 25%. CDR1 MNHEY and CDR2 SVGAGI come from the germline V gene. The germline V and J ends were trimmed by 0 bases and 3 bases, with 15 bases remaining between them. This CDR3 region has 16 residues. Study results and limitations: Also present in some nonresponders was a low level of normalized T-cell clonal expansion.

Sequenced material: CD4+ or CD8+ T cells sorted from blood, taken in a trial of the OX40 agonist ivuxolimab. V is TRBV6-5 and J is TRBJ2-7; D is possibly TRBD1 (5 bases). This TCR was sampled from an adult with an advanced solid tumor such as melanoma, head and neck, liver or kidney cancer. The CDR3 coding sequence is TGTGCCAGCAGTTACTCAGAAGGGGATCATTTCTACGAGCAGTACTTC. Its translation is CASSYSEGDHFYEQYF.